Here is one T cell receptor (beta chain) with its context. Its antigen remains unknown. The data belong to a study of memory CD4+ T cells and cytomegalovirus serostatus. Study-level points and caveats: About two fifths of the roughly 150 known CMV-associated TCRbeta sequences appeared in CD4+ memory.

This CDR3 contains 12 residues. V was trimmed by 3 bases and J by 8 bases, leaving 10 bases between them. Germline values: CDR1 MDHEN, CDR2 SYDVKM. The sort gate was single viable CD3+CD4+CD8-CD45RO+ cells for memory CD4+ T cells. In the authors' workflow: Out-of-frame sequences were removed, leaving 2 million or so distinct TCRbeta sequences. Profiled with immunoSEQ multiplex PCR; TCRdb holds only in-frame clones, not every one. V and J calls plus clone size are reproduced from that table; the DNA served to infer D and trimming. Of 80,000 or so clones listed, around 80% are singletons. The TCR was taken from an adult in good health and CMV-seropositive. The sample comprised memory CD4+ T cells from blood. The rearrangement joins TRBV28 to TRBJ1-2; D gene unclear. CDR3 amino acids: CASSLALEGYTF. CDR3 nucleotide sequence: TGTGCCAGCAGTTTGGCCCTAGAAGGCTACACCTTC.